What follows is one T cell receptor beta chain and its context. Its target is unknown. Trimming cost V 5 bases and J 5 bases; bases outside gene matches: 6. This CDR3 contains 14 residues. From germline, CDR1 is LNHDA and CDR2 SQIVND (reference sequence). This entry belongs to a study of shared clonotypes between healthy human individuals. Sequenced by immunoSEQ multiplex PCR; TCRdb stores in-frame clones only, minus some. Among a few million clones listed, 90% to 97% were seen once. Study results and caveats: Clonotypes shared by all four donors outscored non-shared clonotypes in generation probability.

The chain recombines TRBV19 with TRBJ2-5, with 9 bases that match TRBD1. Material: naive CD4+ T cells sorted from blood. Subset indicated: CD45RA+ positively selected. The clonotype was recovered from a man between 18 and 29 years old in good health. CDR3 loop: CASSLGTGTETQYF. The CDR3 region has the DNA TGTGCCAGTAGTCTCGGGACAGGGACGGAGACCCAGTACTTC.